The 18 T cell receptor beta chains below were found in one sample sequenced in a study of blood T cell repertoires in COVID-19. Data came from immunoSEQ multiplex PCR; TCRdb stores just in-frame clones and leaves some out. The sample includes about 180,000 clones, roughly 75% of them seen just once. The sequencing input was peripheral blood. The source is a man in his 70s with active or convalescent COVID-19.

CDR3 coding DNA: TGTGCTAGTGGTTTGGTCCGGACAAGACTGTTTTTT. This sequence encodes CASGLVRTRLFF. The rearrangement links TRBV12-5 to TRBJ1-4, with a possible D match to TRBD1 (5 bases). Germline V gives CDR1 LGHNT, CDR2 FRNRAP. Trimming stripped 0 bases from V and 13 bases from J, with 9 bases between. The CDR3 sequence is 12 residues long.

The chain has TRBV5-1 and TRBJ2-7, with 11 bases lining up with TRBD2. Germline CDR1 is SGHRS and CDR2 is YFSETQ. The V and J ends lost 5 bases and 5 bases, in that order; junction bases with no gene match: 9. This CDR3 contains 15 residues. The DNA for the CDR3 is TGCGCCAGCAGGGGGGGACTAGCGGACGTGAACGAGCAGTACTTC. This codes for CASRGGLADVNEQYF.

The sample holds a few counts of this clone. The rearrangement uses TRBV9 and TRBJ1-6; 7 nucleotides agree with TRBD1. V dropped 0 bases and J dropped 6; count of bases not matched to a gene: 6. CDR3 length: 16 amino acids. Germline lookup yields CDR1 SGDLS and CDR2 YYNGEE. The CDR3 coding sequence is TGTGCCAGCAGCGTAGACCAGGGGGTAATTAATTCACCCCTCCACTTT. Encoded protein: CASSVDQGVINSPLHF.

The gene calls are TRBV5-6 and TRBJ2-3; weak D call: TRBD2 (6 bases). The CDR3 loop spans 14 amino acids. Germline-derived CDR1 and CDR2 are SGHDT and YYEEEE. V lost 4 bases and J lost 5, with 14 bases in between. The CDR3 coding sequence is TGTGCCAGCAGCCTAGCGAGCCCTAGAGATACGCAGTATTTT. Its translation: CASSLASPRDTQYF.

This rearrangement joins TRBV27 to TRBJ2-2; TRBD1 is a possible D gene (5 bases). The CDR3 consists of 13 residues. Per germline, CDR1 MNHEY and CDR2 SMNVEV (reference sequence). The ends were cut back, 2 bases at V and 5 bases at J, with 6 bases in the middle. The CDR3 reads CASSLAGTGELFF. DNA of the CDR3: TGTGCCAGCAGTTTAGCAGGGACCGGGGAGCTGTTTTTT.

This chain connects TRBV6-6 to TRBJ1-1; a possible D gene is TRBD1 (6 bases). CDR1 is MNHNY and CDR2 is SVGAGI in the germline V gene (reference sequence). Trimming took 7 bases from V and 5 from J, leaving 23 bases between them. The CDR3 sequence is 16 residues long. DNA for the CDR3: TGTGCCAGCATGGATCAACTCTGGACAGCTCGAACTGAAGCTTTCTTT. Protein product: CASMDQLWTARTEAFF.

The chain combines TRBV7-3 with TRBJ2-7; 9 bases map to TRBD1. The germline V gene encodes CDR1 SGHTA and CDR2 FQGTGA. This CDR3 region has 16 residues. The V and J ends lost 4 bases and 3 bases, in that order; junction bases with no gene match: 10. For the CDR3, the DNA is TGTGCCAGCAGCTCTACGATCCGGGACAGGGTCTACGAGCAGTACTTC. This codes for CASSSTIRDRVYEQYF.

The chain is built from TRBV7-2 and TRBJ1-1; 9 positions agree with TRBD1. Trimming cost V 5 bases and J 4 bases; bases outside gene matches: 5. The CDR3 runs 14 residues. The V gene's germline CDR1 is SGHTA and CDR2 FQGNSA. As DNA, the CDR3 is TGTGCCAGCAGCATACAGGGGGCCGCCACTGAAGCTTTCTTT. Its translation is CASSIQGAATEAFF.

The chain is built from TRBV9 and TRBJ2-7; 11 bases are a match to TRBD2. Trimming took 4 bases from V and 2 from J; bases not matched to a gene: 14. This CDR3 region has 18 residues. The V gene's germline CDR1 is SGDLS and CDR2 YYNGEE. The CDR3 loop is CASSPHLTGLAATYEQYF. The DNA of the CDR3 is TGTGCCAGCAGCCCTCACCTGACGGGACTAGCGGCGACCTACGAGCAGTACTTC. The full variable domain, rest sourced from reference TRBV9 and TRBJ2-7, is DSGVTQTPKHLITATGQRVTLRCSPRSGDLSVYWYQQSLDQGLQFLIQYYNGEERAKGNILERFSAQQFPDLHSELNLSSLELGDSALYFCASSPHLTGLAATYEQYFGPGTRLTVT.

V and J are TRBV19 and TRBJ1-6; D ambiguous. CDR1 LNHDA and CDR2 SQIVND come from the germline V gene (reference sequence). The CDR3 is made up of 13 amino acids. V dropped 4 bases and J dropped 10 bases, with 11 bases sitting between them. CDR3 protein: CASSTTEGSPLHF. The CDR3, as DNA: TGTGCCAGTAGTACTACAGAGGGATCACCCCTCCACTTT.

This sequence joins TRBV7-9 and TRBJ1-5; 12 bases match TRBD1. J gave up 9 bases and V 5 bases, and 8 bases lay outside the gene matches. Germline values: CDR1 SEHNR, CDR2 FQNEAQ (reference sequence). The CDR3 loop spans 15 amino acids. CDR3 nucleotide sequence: TGTGCCAGCAGCCCCGGGACAGGGGGCTCGGGGCCCCAGCATTTT. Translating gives CASSPGTGGSGPQHF.

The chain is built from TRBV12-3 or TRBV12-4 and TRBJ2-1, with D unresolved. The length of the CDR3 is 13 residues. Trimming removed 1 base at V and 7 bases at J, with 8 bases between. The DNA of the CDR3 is TGTGCCAGCAGTTTAGGGAGACTGAATGAGCAGTTCTTC. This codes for CASSLGRLNEQFF.

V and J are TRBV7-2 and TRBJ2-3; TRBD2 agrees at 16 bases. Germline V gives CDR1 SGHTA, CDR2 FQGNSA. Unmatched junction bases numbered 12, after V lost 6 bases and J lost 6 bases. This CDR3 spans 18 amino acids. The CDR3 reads CASSPTGTSGGARDTQYF. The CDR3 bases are TGTGCCAGCAGTCCAACCGGGACTAGCGGGGGGGCCAGGGATACGCAGTATTTT.

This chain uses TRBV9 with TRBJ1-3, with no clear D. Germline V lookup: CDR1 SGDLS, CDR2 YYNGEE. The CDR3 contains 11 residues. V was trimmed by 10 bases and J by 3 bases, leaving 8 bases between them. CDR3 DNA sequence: TGTGCCGGTACCGGTGGAAACACCATATATTTT. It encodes CAGTGGNTIYF.

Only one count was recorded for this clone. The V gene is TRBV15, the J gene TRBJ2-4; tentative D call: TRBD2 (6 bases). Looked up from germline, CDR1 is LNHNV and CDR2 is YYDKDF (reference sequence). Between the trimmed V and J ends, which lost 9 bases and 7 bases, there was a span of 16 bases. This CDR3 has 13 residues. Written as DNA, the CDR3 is TGTGCCACTGGCGATGGGGCGGGGAACATTCAGTACTTC. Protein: CATGDGAGNIQYF.

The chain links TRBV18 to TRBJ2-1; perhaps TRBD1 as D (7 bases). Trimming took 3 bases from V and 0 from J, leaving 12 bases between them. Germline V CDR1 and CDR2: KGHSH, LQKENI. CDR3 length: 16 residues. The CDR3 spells CASSPGRDSSYNEQFF. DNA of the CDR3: TGTGCCAGCTCACCCGGGCGGGACAGCTCCTACAATGAGCAGTTCTTC.

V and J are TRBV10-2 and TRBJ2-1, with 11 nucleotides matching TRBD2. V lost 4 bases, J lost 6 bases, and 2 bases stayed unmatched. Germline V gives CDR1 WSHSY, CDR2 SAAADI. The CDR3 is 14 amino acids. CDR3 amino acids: CASSVTSGGNEQFF. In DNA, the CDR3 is TGCGCCAGCAGTGTCACTAGCGGGGGCAATGAGCAGTTCTTC.

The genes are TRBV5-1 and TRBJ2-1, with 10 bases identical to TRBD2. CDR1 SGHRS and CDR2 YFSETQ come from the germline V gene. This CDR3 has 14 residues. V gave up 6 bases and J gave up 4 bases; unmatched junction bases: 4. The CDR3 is CASKLAGNYNEQFF. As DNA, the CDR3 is TGCGCCAGCAAACTAGCGGGGAATTACAATGAGCAGTTCTTC. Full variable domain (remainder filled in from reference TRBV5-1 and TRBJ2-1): KAGVTQTPRYLIKTRGQQVTLSCSPISGHRSVSWYQQTPGQGLQFLFEYFSETQRNKGNFPGRFSGRQFSNSRSEMNVSTLELGDSALYLCASKLAGNYNEQFFGPGTRLTVL.